This T cell receptor beta chain appears in the sequencing data of a study of OX40 agonist ivuxolimab in advanced cancers. Comment on this clone: Its specificity is unknown.

Trimming left V 8 bases short and J 9 bases short, with 9 bases between. The CDR3 consists of 10 residues. CDR1 is MNHEY and CDR2 is SVGAGI in the germline V gene. Study results and caveats: Clonal expansion from baseline to week 6 occurred in both CD4+ and CD8+ T cells. More expanded clones were found, on average, in CD8+ than in CD4+ T cells. Part of the nonresponder group also had normalized T-cell clonal expansion that was low.

The method was immunoSEQ multiplex PCR; TCRdb's version includes in-frame clones alone and lacks a portion of them. The sample includes about 68,000 clones, around 85% of them seen just once. The rearrangement joins TRBV6-5 to TRBJ2-3; D is possibly TRBD2 (6 bases). The sequenced sample was CD4+ or CD8+ T cells sorted from blood, obtained in a trial of the OX40 agonist ivuxolimab. The sequence was collected from an adult with an advanced solid tumor such as melanoma, head and neck, liver or kidney cancer. In nucleotides, the CDR3 is TGTGCCAGCGGGGGGAGGACGCAGTATTTT. Amino acids: CASGGRTQYF.